One sample yielded the 8 T cell receptor beta chains listed below, sequenced in a study of cytomegalovirus exposure and HLA in healthy donors. The study ran its PCR with 60 Vbeta and 13 Jbeta primers. The assay was immunoSEQ multiplex PCR, and TCRdb's table has in-frame clones only and misses some. The sample contains roughly 120,000 clones, 80% to 85% of which appear only once. The sample comprised PBMCs. The receptors here all came from a woman aged 30 to 39 in good health and CMV-seronegative.

The CDR3 nucleotides read TGTGCCAGCTCACTCACTCAGGTTACTTACTACAATGAGCAGTTCTTC. Translating gives CASSLTQVTYYNEQFF. V gene TRBV18 combines with J gene TRBJ2-1; D is unresolved. The CDR3 runs 16 residues. CDR1 and CDR2 (germline): KGHSH, LQKENI. The V end lost 4 bases, the J end lost 3 bases, and 16 bases lay between the germline ends.

There are a few counts of this clone. The chain joins TRBV6-1 to TRBJ1-1; weak D call: TRBD1 (5 bases). With 2 bases removed from V and 1 base from J, the gap between germline ends came to 8 bases. CDR1 and CDR2 (germline): MNHNS, SASEGT. The CDR3 loop spans 14 amino acids. CDR3 residues: CASSELGGNTEAFF. The CDR3 DNA reads as TGTGCCAGCAGTGAATTGGGGGGGAACACTGAAGCTTTCTTT.

The chain joins TRBV25-1 to TRBJ1-6; TRBD1 aligns across 8 bases. Germline-derived CDR1 and CDR2 are MGHDK and SYGVNS. V was pared by 4 bases and J by 5 bases, with 1 base of the junction left unmatched. The CDR3 is 14 residues long. The CDR3 loop reads CASSGGQDNSPLHF. The DNA for the CDR3 is TGTGCCAGCAGTGGGGGACAGGATAATTCACCCCTCCACTTT.

The rearrangement uses TRBV28 and TRBJ2-2, with TRBD1 matching over 7 bases. This CDR3 spans 16 amino acids. V trimming: 3 bases; J trimming: 4 bases; junction bases outside the gene matches: 8. Germline CDR1 reads MDHEN; CDR2 reads SYDVKM. The CDR3 loop reads CASSFSTGPSTGELFF. The CDR3 region has the DNA TGTGCCAGCAGTTTTTCGACAGGGCCGAGCACCGGGGAGCTGTTTTTT.

This clone appeared once. The chain has TRBV7-2 and TRBJ2-7; 9 bases are a match to TRBD1. Germline values: CDR1 SGHTA, CDR2 FQGNSA. V lost 5 bases and J lost 2; bases outside the gene matches: 10. The CDR3 contains 16 residues. The CDR3 reads CASSPAGRQGAYEQYF. In DNA form, the CDR3 reads TGTGCCAGCAGCCCAGCCGGACGACAGGGGGCCTACGAGCAGTACTTC.

The V and J genes are TRBV6-1 and TRBJ2-3; D gene unclear. The germline V gene has CDR1 MNHNS and CDR2 SASEGT. The CDR3 covers 14 residues. V lost 5 bases, J lost 2 bases, and 11 bases lay in between. CDR3 bases: TGTGCCAGCAGTCCGAGGATATTCACAGATACGCAGTATTTT. It specifies CASSPRIFTDTQYF.

V usage is TRBV11-2 and J usage is TRBJ2-7; possible D gene TRBD2, 6 bases. Trimming removed 0 bases at V and 4 bases at J, with 13 bases between. The CDR3 has 15 residues. Germline V gene data show CDR1 as SGHAT and CDR2 as FQNNGV. The CDR3 loop is CASSLDPEGRYEQYF. CDR3 nucleotides: TGTGCCAGCAGCTTAGATCCGGAGGGGAGGTACGAGCAGTACTTC.

The chain joins TRBV7-3 to TRBJ2-7, with 7 bases that match TRBD2. The CDR3 is 15 amino acids. Trimming at V came to 2 bases and at J to 2 bases, leaving 6 bases not matched to a gene. The germline gives CDR1 SGHTA, CDR2 FQGTGA. This chain's CDR3 is CASSLLAGEAYEQYF. DNA for the CDR3: TGTGCCAGCAGCTTATTGGCGGGAGAGGCCTACGAGCAGTACTTC.